Listed below are T cell receptor beta chains from one sample, sequenced in a study of T cells in Graves' hyperthyroidism and ophthalmopathy. TCRdb independently ran MiXCR on the multiplex PCR reads; one entry per CDR3 protein. The sample lists 500,000 to 600,000 distinct CDR3 sequences; approximately 15% were seen once. Input material: blood. Receptor source: a woman between 18 and 30 years old with Graves' hyperthyroidism. Each CDR3 is given with its conserved first and last residue. The D gene is left open where the match is weak. Size tells how often a clone was seen (once, few, many) or the class of an expanded clone, and some rows leave it out.

abundance: many
v_gene: TRBV18
j_gene: TRBJ2-3
d_gene: NA
CDR3aa: CASSPRSRTGRQDTQYF
CDR3nt: TGTGCCAGCTCACCACGTAGTAGAACAGGCCGCCAGGATACGCAGTATTTT

abundance: many
v_gene: TRBV27
j_gene: TRBJ2-1
d_gene: NA
CDR3aa: CASSLFAHNEQFF
CDR3nt: TGTGCCAGCAGTTTATTTGCCCACAATGAGCAGTTCTTC

abundance: many
v_gene: TRBV11-2
j_gene: TRBJ2-1
d_gene: NA
CDR3aa: CASSLAGESNEQFF
CDR3nt: TGTGCCAGCAGCTTAGCCGGGGAGTCGAATGAGCAGTTCTTC

abundance: many
v_gene: TRBV5-1
j_gene: TRBJ2-3
d_gene: TRBD1
CDR3aa: CASSHGTGLTDTQYF
CDR3nt: TGCGCCAGCAGCCACGGGACAGGGCTCACAGATACGCAGTATTTT

abundance: NA
v_gene: TRBV29-1
j_gene: TRBJ2-3
d_gene: TRBD1
CDR3aa: CSVVDRGPPDTQYF
CDR3nt: TGCAGCGTTGTGGACAGGGGCCCTCCAGATACGCAGTATTTT

abundance: many
v_gene: TRBV7-8
j_gene: TRBJ2-1
d_gene: TRBD2
CDR3aa: CASSLAIAGVANEQFF
CDR3nt: TGTGCCAGCAGCTTAGCCATAGCGGGGGTGGCAAATGAGCAGTTCTTC

abundance: many
v_gene: TRBV24-1
j_gene: TRBJ2-5
d_gene: NA
CDR3aa: CATSEPTVHQETQYF
CDR3nt: TGTGCCACCAGTGAACCGACAGTCCACCAAGAGACCCAGTACTTC

abundance: NA
v_gene: TRBV18
j_gene: TRBJ2-7
d_gene: NA
CDR3aa: CASTPEGVSYEQYF
CDR3nt: TGTGCCAGCACCCCGGAGGGGGTCTCCTACGAGCAGTACTTC

abundance: NA
v_gene: TRBV4-2
j_gene: TRBJ2-3
d_gene: NA
CDR3aa: CASSQDILAGSSTDTQYF
CDR3nt: TGTGCCAGCAGCCAAGATATCCTAGCTGGAAGTAGCACAGATACGCAGTATTTT

abundance: NA
v_gene: TRBV5-6
j_gene: TRBJ2-2
d_gene: NA
CDR3aa: CASSLVGTTGELFF
CDR3nt: TGTGCCAGCAGCTTGGTGGGGACGACCGGGGAGCTGTTTTTT

abundance: NA
v_gene: TRBV6-1
j_gene: TRBJ2-7
d_gene: NA
CDR3aa: CASSGERREQYF
CDR3nt: TGTGCCAGCAGTGGGGAGCGACGCGAGCAGTACTTC

abundance: few
v_gene: TRBV6-1
j_gene: TRBJ1-5
d_gene: NA
CDR3aa: CASTASPGTGTPQHF
CDR3nt: TGTGCCAGCACGGCAAGTCCCGGGACGGGTACGCCCCAGCATTTT

abundance: many
v_gene: TRBV28
j_gene: TRBJ1-1
d_gene: NA
CDR3aa: CASSLGTFGAFF
CDR3nt: TGTGCCAGCAGTTTGGGGACGTTCGGGGCTTTCTTT

abundance: once
v_gene: TRBV25-1
j_gene: TRBJ2-2
d_gene: NA
CDR3aa: CASTTAGRAGELFF
CDR3nt: TGTGCCAGCACTACGGCGGGAAGGGCCGGGGAGCTGTTTTTT

abundance: many
v_gene: TRBV7-9
j_gene: TRBJ2-7
d_gene: TRBD2
CDR3aa: CASSPNLSGNEQYF
CDR3nt: TGTGCCAGCAGCCCTAACCTTAGCGGGAACGAGCAGTACTTC

abundance: NA
v_gene: TRBV5-1
j_gene: TRBJ2-1
d_gene: NA
CDR3aa: CASSLVSDPYNEQFF
CDR3nt: TGCGCCAGCAGCTTGGTTTCGGACCCCTACAATGAGCAGTTCTTC

abundance: many
v_gene: TRBV28
j_gene: TRBJ2-5
d_gene: TRBD1
CDR3aa: CASRVIQGRETQYF
CDR3nt: TGTGCCAGCAGAGTAATACAGGGGAGAGAGACCCAGTACTTC

abundance: few
v_gene: TRBV20-1
j_gene: TRBJ1-5
d_gene: TRBD1
CDR3aa: CSARDAQGEYPQHF
CDR3nt: TGCAGTGCTAGAGATGCCCAGGGGGAATATCCCCAGCATTTT

abundance: many
v_gene: TRBV3-1
j_gene: TRBJ2-1
d_gene: NA
CDR3aa: CASSRLPAGVPQFF
CDR3nt: TGTGCCAGCAGCCGCCTTCCAGCCGGGGTTCCGCAGTTCTTC

abundance: NA
v_gene: TRBV20-1
j_gene: TRBJ2-5
d_gene: NA
CDR3aa: CSGGRGGETQYF
CDR3nt: TGCAGTGGGGGGCGGGGAGGGGAGACCCAGTACTTC

abundance: many
v_gene: TRBV20-1
j_gene: TRBJ2-7
d_gene: TRBD2
CDR3aa: CSARTFGGRTYEQYF
CDR3nt: TGCAGTGCTAGGACCTTTGGCGGGAGGACCTACGAGCAGTACTTC

abundance: many
v_gene: TRBV2
j_gene: TRBJ1-3
d_gene: TRBD1
CDR3aa: CASSSRTGAGNTIYF
CDR3nt: TGTGCCAGCAGCTCAAGGACAGGGGCTGGAAACACCATATATTTT

abundance: few
v_gene: TRBV7-2
j_gene: TRBJ1-4
d_gene: TRBD1
CDR3aa: CASSLRPPQGGTNEKLFF
CDR3nt: TGTGCCAGCAGCTTAAGGCCTCCCCAGGGGGGCACTAATGAAAAACTGTTTTTT

abundance: NA
v_gene: TRBV12-3/TRBV12-4
j_gene: TRBJ2-5
d_gene: TRBD2
CDR3aa: CASTLGTSERETQYF
CDR3nt: TGTGCCAGCACCCTAGGGACTAGCGAGAGGGAGACCCAGTACTTC